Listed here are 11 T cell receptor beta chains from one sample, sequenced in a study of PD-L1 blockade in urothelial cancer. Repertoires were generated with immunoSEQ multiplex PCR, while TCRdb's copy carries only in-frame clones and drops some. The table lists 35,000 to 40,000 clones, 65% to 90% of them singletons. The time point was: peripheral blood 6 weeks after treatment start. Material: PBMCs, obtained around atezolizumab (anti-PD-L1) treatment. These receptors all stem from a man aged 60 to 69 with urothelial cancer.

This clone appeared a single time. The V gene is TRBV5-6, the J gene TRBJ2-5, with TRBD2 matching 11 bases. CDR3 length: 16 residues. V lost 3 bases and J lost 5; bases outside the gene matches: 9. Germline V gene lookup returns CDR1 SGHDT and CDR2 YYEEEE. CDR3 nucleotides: TGTGCCAGCAGCTGGGGTAGCGGGGGGGCTGCGGAGACCCAGTACTTC. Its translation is CASSWGSGGAAETQYF.

In DNA form, the CDR3 reads TGTGCCAGCAGCCCCAGACCAGGAAAGTCCTACGAGCAGTACTTC. Its protein is CASSPRPGKSYEQYF. This sequence joins TRBV6-5 and TRBJ2-7; D gene ambiguous. With 6 bases removed from V and 1 base from J, the gap between germline ends came to 16 bases. The CDR3 has 15 residues. Looked up from germline, CDR1 is MNHEY and CDR2 is SVGAGI.

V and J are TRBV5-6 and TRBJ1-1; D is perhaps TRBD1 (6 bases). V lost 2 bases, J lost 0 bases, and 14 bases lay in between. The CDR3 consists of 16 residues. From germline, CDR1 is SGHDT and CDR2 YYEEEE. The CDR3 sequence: CASSFGGALMNTEAFF. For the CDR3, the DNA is TGTGCCAGCAGCTTTGGGGGGGCTCTCATGAACACTGAAGCTTTCTTT.

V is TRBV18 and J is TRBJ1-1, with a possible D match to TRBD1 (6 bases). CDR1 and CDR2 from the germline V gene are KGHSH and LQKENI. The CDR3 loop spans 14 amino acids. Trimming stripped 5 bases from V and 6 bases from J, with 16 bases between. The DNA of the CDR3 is TGTGCCAGCTCATCAACAAGACAGGTTGCTGAAGCTTTCTTT. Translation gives CASSSTRQVAEAFF.

The CDR3 region has the DNA TGTGCCAGCAGCAAAACCCCAGGTTACTTCTCCTACGAGCAGTACTTC. Its translation: CASSKTPGYFSYEQYF. The chain couples TRBV4-2 to TRBJ2-7; D uncertain. The V gene lost 5 bases and the J gene lost 0 bases, with 17 bases spanning the gap. Per the germline V gene, CDR1 is LGHNA and CDR2 is YNFKEQ. The CDR3 extends over 16 amino acids.

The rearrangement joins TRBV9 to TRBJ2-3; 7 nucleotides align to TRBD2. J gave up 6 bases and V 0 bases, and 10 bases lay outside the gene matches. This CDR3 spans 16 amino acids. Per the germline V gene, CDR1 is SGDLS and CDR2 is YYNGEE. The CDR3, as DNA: TGTGCCAGCAGCGTAGTGGGCGGGAGTGGCGGCGATACGCAGTATTTT. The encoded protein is CASSVVGGSGGDTQYF.

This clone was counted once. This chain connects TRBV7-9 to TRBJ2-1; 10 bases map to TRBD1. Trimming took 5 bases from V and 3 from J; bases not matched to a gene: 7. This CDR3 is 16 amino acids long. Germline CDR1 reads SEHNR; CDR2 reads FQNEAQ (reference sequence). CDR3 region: CASSTRQGAHYNEQFF. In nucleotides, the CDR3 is TGTGCCAGCAGCACCCGACAGGGGGCCCACTACAATGAGCAGTTCTTC.

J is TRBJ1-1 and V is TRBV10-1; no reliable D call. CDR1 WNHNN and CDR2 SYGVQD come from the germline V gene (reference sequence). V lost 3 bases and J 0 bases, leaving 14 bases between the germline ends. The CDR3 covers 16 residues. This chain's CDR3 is CASSDGLTVMNTEAFF. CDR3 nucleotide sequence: TGCGCCAGCAGTGACGGACTGACCGTTATGAACACTGAAGCTTTCTTT.

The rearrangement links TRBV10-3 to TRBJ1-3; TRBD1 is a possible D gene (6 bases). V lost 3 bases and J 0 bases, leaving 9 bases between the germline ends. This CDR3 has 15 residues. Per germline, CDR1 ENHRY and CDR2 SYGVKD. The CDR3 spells CAISEQGGSGNTIYF. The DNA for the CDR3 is TGTGCCATCAGTGAACAGGGTGGCTCTGGAAACACCATATATTTT.

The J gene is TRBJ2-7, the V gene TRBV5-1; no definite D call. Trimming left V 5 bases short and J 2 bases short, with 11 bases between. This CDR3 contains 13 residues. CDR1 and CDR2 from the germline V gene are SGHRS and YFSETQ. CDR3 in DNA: TGCGCCAGCAGTAGAAGCCGAACCTACGAGCAGTACTTC. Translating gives CASSRSRTYEQYF.

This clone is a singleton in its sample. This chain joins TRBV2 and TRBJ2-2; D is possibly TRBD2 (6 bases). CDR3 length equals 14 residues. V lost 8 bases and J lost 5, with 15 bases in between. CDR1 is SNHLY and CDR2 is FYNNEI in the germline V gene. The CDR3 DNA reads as TGTGCCAGCCGACTCCCTGGAGGGACCGGGGAGCTGTTTTTT. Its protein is CASRLPGGTGELFF.